This note documents a single T cell receptor beta chain sequence. No cognate antigen has been identified for it. No qualities accompany the bases; no much larger clone lies one base away. Reading from cysteine to phenylalanine, the CDR3 counts 15 amino acids. Only the CDR3 part of the read is kept: 45 bases, read in frame from the first base. Trimming leaves V shorter by 4 bases and J shorter by 10 bases, with the junction holding 12 bases beyond the gene matches. CDR1 PRHDT and CDR2 FYEKMQ are derived from the germline V gene (reference sequence). The sample belongs to a study of long-term antiretroviral therapy in people with HIV (dated by TCRdb to 2021 to 2024). As for the study more broadly: The earliest samples were collected approximately a decade before the 2015 WHO recommendation for immediate ART, a period when ART was typically delayed until CD4 counts fell. Whether ART initiation and durable HIV suppression were associated with changes in peripheral blood TRB repertoire composition and diversity was tested in a retrospective serial study. From 25 to 30 adults with confirmed HIV infection, the cohort provided fewer than 200 cryopreserved PBMC samples, gathered serially across a mean of around six years (range 1-12). Among the 30 or so participants with HIV, eleven were female. No cross-contamination during QIAcube processing was shown when test extractions of a monoclonal T-cell line were performed alongside over 25 polyclonal samples. General findings and caveats noted by the study authors: A significant increase in TRB diversity was found to be associated with ART initiation, although TRB diversity was observed to remain significantly below that of transplant donor controls even after long-term ART. Owing to limited PBMC availability, only the TCR beta chain was sequenced, without alpha chain pairing. Samples dated from the mid-2000s to the late 2010s, and the ART regimens used may be less effective than current ones. Inferences about post-ART repertoire changes are limited because no data were available on ART adherence, viral resistance or therapy changes. The repertoire was dominated across all time points by expanded TRB clones identified before ART initiation, although this dominance was seen to fluctuate and to decrease in many PLHIV after ART. Because pre-ART samples had limited cell numbers, unsorted PBMC were profiled rather than sorted CD4+ and CD8+ T cells. Compared with controls, HIV repertoires had narrower CDR3 length ranges, and the network structure pointed to an antigen-experienced repertoire that shifted only slightly toward naive after ART.

Participants were included only if at least one PBMC sample before ART initiation and at least two post-ART samples were available. Every participant with HIV received treatment in the United States of America. Cryopreserved samples of roughly 0.95-10 million PBMC were thawed and washed before DNA extraction. At the time of the earliest PBMC sample, participants with HIV were aged between roughly 20 and 54 years. PBMC samples were contributed by each participant from 1-4 timepoints before ART initiation and 2-8 timepoints after ART initiation, with a median of 7 samples. Serial HIV viral load, CD4+ T-cell count, ART history and demographic data were obtained for every participant. A Qiagen kit on a QIAcube was used to extract genomic DNA from unsorted PBMC, with samples processed in batches of 12. The immunoSEQ hsTCRB v3.0 assay was used at survey level resolution for TRB variable region sequencing. A depth of about 40,000-50,000 T-cell genomes per sample was targeted for TRB sequencing. Pooled TRB libraries were sequenced on an Illumina MiSeq with a v3 150-cycle kit. Under the source paper's analysis protocol: Analysis of repertoires was carried out in R inside a reproducible Nextflow workflow spanning QC, data transformation and analysis. LymphoSeq2, an R package for exploring AIRR-Seq data, was used to implement custom analyses. A few samples that yielded fewer than 5000 total TRB sequences were excluded, so that approximately 200 HIV repertoires were analyzed. Of the roughly 180 retained HIV repertoires, under 65 were collected before and around 130 after ART initiation. Each repertoire was downsampled to 5000 TRB nucleotide sequences, and summary statistics were averaged across 100 downsampling iterations. The analysis kept only TRB sequences whose CDR3 regions were at least seven amino acids long. A Shannon entropy-derived clonality score and the Gini coefficient were used to measure diversity. In the repertoire networks, any two of the top 5000 CDR3 amino acid sequences were linked whenever the two sequences differed by an edit distance of one. GLIPH2 predicted antigen specificity groups and MHC restriction for TRB CDR3 amino acid sequences. To flag known CMV, EBV, HIV or tissue antigen associations, CDR3 amino acid sequences were matched against VDJdb and McPAS-TCR. Pre-ART, post-ART and control groups were compared with Wilcoxon signed-rank tests and Holm-Bonferroni correction. TCRdb took this table from immuneACCESS and kept in-frame rearrangements with V and J called. Such tables lack part of the clones; where checked against another copy, unresolved V genes explain under half of the gap, and the rest is unexplained. V and J calls and clone size are copied from that table; D and trimming were computed from the DNA. The sample profile shows some 25,000 clones; around 80% of them were found once. The biggest ten clones account for approximately 9.1% of the sample.

The sample was unsorted PBMCs, taken 3 years after starting antiretroviral therapy. This receptor was obtained from a man aged 40-55 years with HIV. The V gene is TRBV13 and the J gene is TRBJ2-1; 8 central bases correspond to TRBD2. For the CDR3, the sequence is CASSSRKAGVDEQFF. The sequence in DNA is TGTGCCAGCAGCTCAAGGAAAGCGGGGGTCGACGAGCAGTTCTTC.